This note documents a single T cell receptor (beta chain) sequence. Its antigen is undetermined. General observations from the study: Whole repertoires were not studied in the larger cohort, only one V-J beta rearrangement.

Tregs were sorted as CD4+CD25+CD127-/low cells. Germline values: CDR1 SGHTA, CDR2 FQGNSA. V was pared by 5 bases and J by 5 bases, with 4 bases of the junction left unmatched. This CDR3 is 16 amino acids long. In TCRdb, the 5' RACE reads were re-called with MiXCR into one record per CDR3 protein. The table shows 40,000 to 55,000 distinct CDR3 sequences, with around 23% occurring only once. The clonotype comes from a female donor with breast cancer. Sequencing input: Tregs sorted from a lymph node. This chain connects TRBV7-2 to TRBJ2-1, with 15 bases lining up with TRBD2. The CDR3 spells CASSAGLAGGNNEQFF. As DNA, the CDR3 is TGTGCCAGCAGCGCGGGACTAGCGGGAGGTAACAATGAGCAGTTCTTC. The variable domain in full, completed from reference TRBV7-2 and TRBJ2-1, reads GAGVSQSPSNKVTEKGKDVELRCDPISGHTALYWYRQSLGQGLEFLIYFQGNSAPDKSGLPSDRFSAERTGGSVSTLTIQRTQQEDSAVYLCASSAGLAGGNNEQFFGPGTRLTVL.